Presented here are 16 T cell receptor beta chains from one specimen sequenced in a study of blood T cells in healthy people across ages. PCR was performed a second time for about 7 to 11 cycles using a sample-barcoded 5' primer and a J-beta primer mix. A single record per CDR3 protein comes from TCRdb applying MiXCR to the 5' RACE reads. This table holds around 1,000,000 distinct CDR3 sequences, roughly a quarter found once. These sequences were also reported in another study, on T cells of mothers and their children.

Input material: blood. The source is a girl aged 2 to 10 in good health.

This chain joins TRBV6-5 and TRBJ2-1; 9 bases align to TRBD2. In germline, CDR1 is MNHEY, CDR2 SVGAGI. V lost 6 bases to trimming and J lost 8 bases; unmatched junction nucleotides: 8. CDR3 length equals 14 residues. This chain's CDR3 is CASRALAGLDEQFF. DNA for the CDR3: TGTGCCAGCAGAGCACTAGCGGGCCTAGATGAGCAGTTCTTC.

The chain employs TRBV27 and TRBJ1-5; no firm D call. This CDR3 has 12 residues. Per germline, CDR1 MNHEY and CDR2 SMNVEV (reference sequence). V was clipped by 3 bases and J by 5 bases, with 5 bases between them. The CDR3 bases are TGTGCCAGCAGTTTCCGATATCAGCCCCAGCATTTT. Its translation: CASSFRYQPQHF.

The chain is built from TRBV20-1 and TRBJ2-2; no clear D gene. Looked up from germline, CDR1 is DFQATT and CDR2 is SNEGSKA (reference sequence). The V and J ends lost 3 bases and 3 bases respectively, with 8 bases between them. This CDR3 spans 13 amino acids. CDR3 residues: CSASVLYTGELFF. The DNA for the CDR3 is TGCAGTGCTAGCGTCCTTTACACCGGGGAGCTGTTTTTT.

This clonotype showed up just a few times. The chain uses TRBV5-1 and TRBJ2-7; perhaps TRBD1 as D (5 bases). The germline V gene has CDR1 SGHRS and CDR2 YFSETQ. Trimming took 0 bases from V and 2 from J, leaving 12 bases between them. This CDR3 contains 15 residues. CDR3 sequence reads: CASSLDPKGTYEQYF. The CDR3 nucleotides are TGCGCCAGCAGCTTGGACCCTAAGGGGACCTACGAGCAGTACTTC.

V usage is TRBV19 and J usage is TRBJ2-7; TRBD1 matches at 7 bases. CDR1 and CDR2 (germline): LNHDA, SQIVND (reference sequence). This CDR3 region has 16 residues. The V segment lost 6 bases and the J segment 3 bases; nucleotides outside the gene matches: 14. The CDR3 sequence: CASSSNFGQAFYEQYF. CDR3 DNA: TGTGCCAGTAGCTCTAATTTCGGACAGGCCTTCTACGAGCAGTACTTC.

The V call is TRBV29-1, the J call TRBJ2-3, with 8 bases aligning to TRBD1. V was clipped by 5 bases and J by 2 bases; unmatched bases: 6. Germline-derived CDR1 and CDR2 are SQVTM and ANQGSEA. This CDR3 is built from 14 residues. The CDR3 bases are TGCAGCGTTTACTCGGACAGGGCCACAGATACGCAGTATTTT. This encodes CSVYSDRATDTQYF.

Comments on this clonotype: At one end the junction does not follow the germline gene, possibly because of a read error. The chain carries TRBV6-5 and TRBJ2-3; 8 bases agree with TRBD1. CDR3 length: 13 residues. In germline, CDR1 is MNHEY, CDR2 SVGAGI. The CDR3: CASGQGPTDAQYF. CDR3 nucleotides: TGTGCCAGCGGACAGGGCCCCACAGATGCGCAGTATTTT.

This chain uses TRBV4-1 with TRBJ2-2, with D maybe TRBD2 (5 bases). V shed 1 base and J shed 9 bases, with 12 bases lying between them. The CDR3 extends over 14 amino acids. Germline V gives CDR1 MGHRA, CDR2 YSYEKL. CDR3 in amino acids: CASSQVSGYRELFF. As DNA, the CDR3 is TGCGCCAGCAGCCAAGTCTCGGGGTACCGGGAGCTGTTTTTT.

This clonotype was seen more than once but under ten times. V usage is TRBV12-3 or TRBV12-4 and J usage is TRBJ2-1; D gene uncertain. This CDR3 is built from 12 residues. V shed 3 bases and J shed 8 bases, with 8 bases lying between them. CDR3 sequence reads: CASSFFLYEQFF. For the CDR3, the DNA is TGTGCCAGCAGTTTCTTTCTATATGAGCAGTTCTTC.

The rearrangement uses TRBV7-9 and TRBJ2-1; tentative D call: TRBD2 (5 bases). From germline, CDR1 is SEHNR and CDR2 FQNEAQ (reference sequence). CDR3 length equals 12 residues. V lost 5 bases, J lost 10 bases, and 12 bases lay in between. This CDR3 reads CASSLSGWEQFF. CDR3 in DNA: TGTGCCAGCAGCCTATCGGGGTGGGAGCAGTTCTTC.

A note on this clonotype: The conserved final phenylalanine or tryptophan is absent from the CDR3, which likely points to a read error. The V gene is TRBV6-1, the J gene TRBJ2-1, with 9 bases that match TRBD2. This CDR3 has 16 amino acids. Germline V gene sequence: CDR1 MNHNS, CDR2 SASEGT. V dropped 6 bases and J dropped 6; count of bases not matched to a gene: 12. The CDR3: CASRPSSGKRINEQFL. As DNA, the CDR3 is TGTGCCAGCAGGCCTTCTAGCGGGAAACGTATCAATGAGCAGTTCCTC.

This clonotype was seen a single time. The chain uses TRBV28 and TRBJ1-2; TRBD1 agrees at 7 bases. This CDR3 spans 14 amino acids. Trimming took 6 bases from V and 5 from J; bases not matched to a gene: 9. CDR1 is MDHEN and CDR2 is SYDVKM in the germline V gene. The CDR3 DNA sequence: TGTGCCAGCAGACCCACAGGGGAGGGGTATGGCTACACCTTC. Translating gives CASRPTGEGYGYTF.

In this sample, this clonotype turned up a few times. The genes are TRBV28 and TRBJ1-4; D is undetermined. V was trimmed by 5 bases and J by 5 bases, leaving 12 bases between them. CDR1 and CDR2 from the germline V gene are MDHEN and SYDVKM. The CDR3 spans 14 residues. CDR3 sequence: CASSETARNEKLFF. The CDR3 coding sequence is TGTGCCAGCAGTGAGACGGCTCGGAATGAAAAACTGTTTTTT.

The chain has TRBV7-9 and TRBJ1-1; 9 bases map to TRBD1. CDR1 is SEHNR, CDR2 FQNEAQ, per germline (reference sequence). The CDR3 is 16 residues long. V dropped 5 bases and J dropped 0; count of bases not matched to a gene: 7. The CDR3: CASSGGGTGLNTEAFF. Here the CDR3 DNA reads TGTGCCAGCAGCGGAGGGGGGACAGGGCTGAACACTGAAGCTTTCTTT.

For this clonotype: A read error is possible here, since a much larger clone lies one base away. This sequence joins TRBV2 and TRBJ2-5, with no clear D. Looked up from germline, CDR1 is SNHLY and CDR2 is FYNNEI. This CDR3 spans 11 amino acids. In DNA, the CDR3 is TGTGCCAGCAGTGTCCAAGAGACCCTGTACTTC. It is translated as CASSVQETLYF.

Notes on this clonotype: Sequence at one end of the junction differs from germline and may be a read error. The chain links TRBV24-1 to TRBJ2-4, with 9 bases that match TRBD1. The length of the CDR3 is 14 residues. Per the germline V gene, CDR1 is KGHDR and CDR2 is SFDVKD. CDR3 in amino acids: CATSGVGQGNIQYF. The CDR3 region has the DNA TGTGCCACCAGTGGAGTAGGACAGGGGAACATACAGTACTTC.